This paragraph covers one T cell receptor (beta chain) sequence. There is no known antigen for this receptor. No much larger clone is present one base from it, and per-base qualities are unavailable. The germline V gene gives CDR1 as MDHEN and CDR2 as SYDVKM. The CDR3, from cysteine to phenylalanine, totals 12 residues. Kept here is only the CDR3 DNA, which spans 36 bases and is read in frame from base 1. Cut back by 5 bases and 4 bases, the V and J ends lie 8 bases apart. The immunoSEQ multiplex PCR assay was used to generate TCR libraries, with TCR-beta and/or TCR-alpha/delta assays applied to each sample. Amplified TCR libraries were sequenced on the Illumina high-throughput platform. Turning to the authors' computational methods: Clustering and dimensionality reduction relied on pairwise TCRdist distances among GMM-specific receptors from T cells that were either sorted ex vivo or expanded in vitro. Each clinical repertoire was assigned a mean NN-distance score, defined as the average TCRdist to the nearest 10% of tetramer-positive reference sequences. GEM TCR motif frequency was computed as the fraction of unique TCRs matching known GEM sequences by V/J usage and CDR3 length. Active tuberculosis was classified by linear discriminant analysis with leave-one-out cross-validation, implemented in scikit-learn. The table was pulled from immuneACCESS by TCRdb, which kept in-frame rearrangements only. Such tables lose some clones; where checked, under half of the loss comes from unresolved V genes, and the rest has no known cause. That table furnishes V, J and clone size, whereas the DNA furnished D and trimming. Recorded for this sample are about 35,000 clones; about 94% of them occurred a single time. Roughly 6.4% of the sample is taken by the ten largest.

This entry is derived from a study of T cells in tuberculosis (dated by TCRdb to the late 2010s). Notes on the research overall: The study combined CD1B tetramers and high-throughput TCR immunosequencing to characterize T cells specific for the mycobacterial lipid antigen glucose monomycolate (GMM). A South African clinical cohort compared IGRA-negative adolescents, IGRA-positive adolescents with latent tuberculosis and adults with active tuberculosis, under 13 per group.

At study entry, adolescents were screened for latent tuberculosis infection by tuberculin skin test and QuantiFERON-TB GOLD In-Tube IGRA. Immunosequencing was performed on unsorted cryopreserved PBMC, with approximately 110,000 T cells per clinical donor covered on average. Eleven high schools in the Worcester region of the Western Cape, South Africa, served as enrollment sites for adolescents aged 12 to 18 years. Around 10 M. tuberculosis-infected adolescents and around 10 uninfected adolescents were selected, with the two groups matched for age and sex. Adolescent PBMC were isolated from freshly drawn heparinized blood by density centrifugation and cryopreserved. Study-wide conclusions, independent of this receptor: With the diverse GMM-specific repertoire as input, a classifier achieved under 90% accuracy (AUROC about 0.9), whereas GEM motif frequencies as input gave 70% accuracy. Compared with IGRA-negative controls, TCR-alpha repertoires from active tuberculosis had smaller mean NN-distances to GMM-specific TCRs, which suggests that these TCRs underwent clonal expansion. Clinical samples were selected based on which cryopreserved specimens were available, and the active tuberculosis cases were adults whereas the controls were adolescents. The smaller NN-distances in active tuberculosis patients were driven in part by shorter CDR3-alpha lengths, while the difference seen for TCR-beta was not statistically significant.

The rearrangement joined TRBV28 to TRBJ1-1; TRBD1 is a weak D gene call, 5 bases matching. This clonotype was obtained from a donor aged 10-29 years with latent tuberculosis or without tuberculosis infection. The sequencing input was PBMCs. The nucleotide sequence reads as follows: TGTGCCAGCAGTGACAGTCCCACTGAAGCTTTCTTT. Translated, this is CASSDSPTEAFF. Supplemented by the reference TRBV28 and TRBJ1-1 proteins around the CDR3, the complete variable domain is DVKVTQSSRYLVKRTGEKVFLECVQDMDHENMFWYRQDPGLGLRLIYFSYDVKMKEKGDIPEGYSVSREKKERFSLILESASTNQTSMYLCASSDSPTEAFFGQGTRLTVV.